This section outlines one T cell receptor (beta chain) sequence together with its context. The data were taken from a study of OX40 agonist ivuxolimab in advanced cancers. In germline, CDR1 is GTSNPN, CDR2 SVGIG (reference sequence). This CDR3 contains 11 residues. With 2 bases removed from V and 9 bases from J, the gap between germline ends came to 8 bases. Only in-frame clones appear in the TCRdb table, and some are missing; sequencing was by immunoSEQ multiplex PCR. In the table there are about 60,000 clones, 80% to 90% of which are singletons. This chain links TRBV30 with TRBJ1-3; D unresolved. Sequencing used CD4+ or CD8+ T cells sorted from blood, obtained in a trial of the OX40 agonist ivuxolimab. This clonotype was sampled from an adult with an advanced solid tumor such as melanoma, head and neck, liver or kidney cancer. The CDR3 here is CAWSPIGTIYF. The CDR3 coding sequence is TGTGCCTGGAGTCCCATAGGCACCATATATTTT.